Each of the 30 T cell receptor beta chains below was sequenced from the same sample in a study of T cell responses to AZD1222 COVID-19 vaccine. The protocol was immunoSEQ multiplex PCR, while the TCRdb copy is restricted to in-frame clones and leaves out a portion. The table includes 100,000 to 150,000 clones, 75% to 95% detected once. The sequences come from peripheral blood, collected 28 days after the second AZD1222 dose. Every receptor here comes from an adult who received the AZD1222 COVID-19 vaccine.

The chain couples TRBV5-4 to TRBJ1-4, with D maybe TRBD1 (5 bases). The CDR3 covers 12 residues. V shed 3 bases and J shed 7 bases, with 7 bases lying between them. CDR1 and CDR2 (germline): SGHNT, YYREEE (reference sequence). This chain's CDR3 is CASSSQGEKLFF. The CDR3 nucleotides are TGTGCCAGCAGCTCCCAGGGTGAAAAACTGTTTTTT.

CDR3 region: CASSSSTWTKNTEAFF. The CDR3 DNA sequence: TGTGCCAGCAGCTCTAGTACTTGGACAAAGAACACTGAAGCTTTCTTT. The V gene is TRBV7-2, the J gene TRBJ1-1; D might be TRBD1 (5 bases). There are 16 residues in the CDR3. Trimming took 4 bases from V and 1 from J, leaving 16 bases between them. CDR1 and CDR2 (germline): SGHTA, FQGNSA. The variable domain in full, completed from reference TRBV7-2 and TRBJ1-1, reads GAGVSQSPSNKVTEKGKDVELRCDPISGHTALYWYRQSLGQGLEFLIYFQGNSAPDKSGLPSDRFSAERTGGSVSTLTIQRTQQEDSAVYLCASSSSTWTKNTEAFFGQGTRLTVV.

The chain has TRBV2 and TRBJ1-1, with a weak D call TRBD1 (6 bases). CDR1 is SNHLY, CDR2 FYNNEI, per germline. This CDR3 is built from 15 residues. Deletions cut 7 bases from V and 2 bases from J, with 17 bases between. As DNA, the CDR3 is TGTGCCAGCACCGGGACACGGGGTTCAAACACTGAAGCTTTCTTT. Translating gives CASTGTRGSNTEAFF.

The V gene is TRBV30, the J gene TRBJ1-4, with D unclear. Between the trimmed V and J ends, which lost 0 bases and 5 bases, there was a span of 13 bases. The CDR3 is 15 residues long. In germline, CDR1 is GTSNPN, CDR2 SVGIG (reference sequence). This CDR3 is CAWSVPGRPNEKLFF. As DNA, the CDR3 is TGTGCCTGGAGTGTACCTGGGCGGCCCAATGAAAAACTGTTTTTT.

This clone turned up a few times. The chain couples TRBV7-6 to TRBJ2-1, with 9 bases fitting TRBD2. Looked up from germline, CDR1 is SGHVS and CDR2 is FNYEAQ. V shed 6 bases, J shed 8 bases, and the junction held 8 bases outside the gene matches. The CDR3 length is 14 residues. The CDR3 region has the DNA TGTGCCAGCAGTGGACGTAGCGGGAGTGATGAGCAGTTCTTC. This encodes CASSGRSGSDEQFF.

The chain carries TRBV3-1 (or the pseudogene TRBV3-2) and TRBJ1-6; the D gene is possibly TRBD1 (5 bases). The V gene lost 4 bases and the J gene lost 6 bases, with 28 bases spanning the gap. The germline CDR1 and CDR2 sequences are LGHDT and YNNKEL (reference sequence). The CDR3 has 20 residues. The CDR3 DNA reads TGTGCCAGCAGCCCAAGCTCCGGGACGGAAGATATACTGTTTAATTCACCCCTCCACTTT. It translates to CASSPSSGTEDILFNSPLHF.

This chain joins TRBV7-9 and TRBJ1-2, with TRBD1 as a possible D gene (5 bases). CDR1 and CDR2 from the germline V gene are SEHNR and FQNEAQ (reference sequence). V dropped 1 base and J dropped 8 bases, with 14 bases sitting between them. This CDR3 region has 14 residues. The CDR3: CASSLEVRGEGYTF. For the CDR3, the DNA is TGTGCCAGCAGCTTAGAGGTTAGGGGCGAGGGCTACACCTTC.

The V and J genes are TRBV7-9 and TRBJ2-1; TRBD2 matches at 11 bases. Germline CDR1 and CDR2: SEHNR and FQNEAQ (reference sequence). This CDR3 has 16 amino acids. V was clipped by 1 base and J by 4 bases; unmatched bases: 3. The CDR3 protein is CASSLVLAGEYNEQFF. The CDR3 nucleotides read TGTGCCAGCAGCTTAGTACTAGCGGGGGAGTACAATGAGCAGTTCTTC.

The rearrangement uses TRBV19 and TRBJ1-4; D remains unclear. The germline V gene has CDR1 LNHDA and CDR2 SQIVND (reference sequence). This CDR3 has 14 amino acids. V gave up 7 bases and J gave up 3 bases, with 12 bases separating them. The CDR3 protein is CASTLTWANEKLFF. The CDR3 bases are TGTGCCAGTACCCTGACCTGGGCTAATGAAAAACTGTTTTTT.

This chain joins TRBV2 and TRBJ1-2, with D possibly TRBD1 on 5 matching bases. With 4 bases removed from V and 4 bases from J, the gap between germline ends came to 19 bases. The CDR3 contains 16 residues. Germline V gives CDR1 SNHLY, CDR2 FYNNEI. CDR3 bases: TGTGCCAGCAGTGCGACAGCAAAGGCTCCCCTCTATGGCTACACCTTC. It is translated as CASSATAKAPLYGYTF.

The rearrangement uses TRBV21-1 and TRBJ1-1. TRBV21-1 is a pseudogene segment. CDR3 length: 16 amino acids. CDR3 loop: CASSHKGGGLDTEAFF. CDR3 DNA sequence: TGTGCCAGCAGCCATAAAGGGGGGGGTTTAGACACTGAAGCTTTCTTT.

This clone showed up just a few times. The genes are TRBV4-1 and TRBJ2-1; the D is unclear. The CDR3 spans 11 residues. Trimming removed 3 bases from V and 3 bases from J, with 0 bases in between. Germline CDR1 MGHRA, CDR2 YSYEKL. CDR3 loop: CASSHYNEQFF. DNA for the CDR3: TGCGCCAGCAGCCACTACAATGAGCAGTTCTTC.

The chain recombines TRBV15 with TRBJ1-5, with a possible D match to TRBD1 (5 bases). The CDR3 spans 15 residues. V was trimmed by 5 bases and J by 3 bases, leaving 14 bases between them. The germline CDR1 and CDR2 sequences are LNHNV and YYDKDF (reference sequence). The CDR3 bases are TGTGCCACCAGCTTCCAAGGGACTTACAATCAGCCCCAGCATTTT. It yields the protein CATSFQGTYNQPQHF.

V is TRBV10-1 and J is TRBJ2-5; no reliable D call. The CDR3 has 14 amino acids. V lost 3 bases to trimming and J lost 0 bases, with 8 bases between them. The germline CDR1 and CDR2 sequences are WNHNN and SYGVQD (reference sequence). In DNA form, the CDR3 reads TGCGCCAGCAGTGATCCTGGGAACCAAGAGACCCAGTACTTC. This encodes CASSDPGNQETQYF.

The rearrangement links TRBV6-5 to TRBJ2-7; tentatively, D is TRBD1 or TRBD2 (5 bases each). The CDR3 is 14 residues long. Germline assignment: CDR1 MNHEY and CDR2 SVGAGI. V was trimmed by 5 bases and J by 5 bases, leaving 16 bases between them. Here the CDR3 DNA reads TGTGCCAGCAGTACCTCGGGACGCTGGAACGAGCAGTACTTC. It codes for CASSTSGRWNEQYF.

Concerning this clone itself: The junction shows a germline mismatch at one end, possibly a read error. V usage is TRBV4-3 and J usage is TRBJ2-2; TRBD2 matches at 7 bases. Germline assignment: CDR1 LGHNA and CDR2 YSLEER. CDR3 size: 17 residues. CDR3 in amino acids: CSSSQDWEGTGTGELFF. The CDR3 bases are TGCTCCAGCAGCCAAGATTGGGAGGGGACTGGCACCGGGGAGCTGTTTTTT.

V and J are TRBV5-6 and TRBJ1-6; tentative D call: TRBD1 (5 bases). V was cut by 0 bases and J by 0 bases, with 13 bases left in between. CDR3 size: 18 residues. Germline V lookup: CDR1 SGHDT, CDR2 YYEEEE. The CDR3 nucleotides read TGTGCCAGCAGCTTGGGGACACTTATCAGCTCCTATAATTCACCCCTCCACTTT. This translates into CASSLGTLISSYNSPLHF.

J is TRBJ1-2 and V is TRBV7-8; 7 positions agree with TRBD1. The CDR3 sequence is 13 residues long. V lost 5 bases, J lost 5 bases, and 5 bases stayed unmatched. Per the germline V gene, CDR1 is SGHVS and CDR2 is FQNEAQ. CDR3 in DNA: TGTGCCAGCAGCCCAGGGGGGGTTTATGGCTACACCTTC. It translates to CASSPGGVYGYTF.

The chain employs TRBV7-9 and TRBJ2-1, with 9 positions matching TRBD2. The germline V gene has CDR1 SEHNR and CDR2 FQNEAQ (reference sequence). V lost 6 bases and J lost 6; bases outside the gene matches: 9. The CDR3 totals 15 residues. As DNA, the CDR3 is TGTGCCAGCAGACCTATAGCGGGAGAACTCAATGAGCAGTTCTTC. It is translated as CASRPIAGELNEQFF.

The chain couples TRBV11-3 to TRBJ1-1, with TRBD1 matching over 7 bases. Germline assignment: CDR1 SGHNT and CDR2 YENEEA. V shed 0 bases and J 4 bases; nucleotides not matched to a gene: 2. The CDR3 runs to 14 residues. The CDR3 DNA follows: TGTGCCAGCAGCTTAGAAGGGGGCGGCACTGAAGCTTTCTTT. Translating gives CASSLEGGGTEAFF.

This rearrangement joins TRBV19 to TRBJ2-4; 11 positions agree with TRBD2. The germline V gene has CDR1 LNHDA and CDR2 SQIVND (reference sequence). The junction had 14 bases not matched to a gene; V was cut back by 1 base and J by 3 bases. The CDR3 loop spans 20 amino acids. The CDR3, as DNA: TGTGCCAGTAGTATAGTAGGATTGAGGTGGCTAGCGGGAGGCAAAAACATTCAGTACTTC. Amino acid sequence: CASSIVGLRWLAGGKNIQYF.

V and J are TRBV4-3 and TRBJ2-1; 7 positions match TRBD2. From germline, CDR1 is LGHNA and CDR2 YSLEER. V lost 1 base and J lost 1; bases outside the gene matches: 4. This CDR3 has 16 residues. CDR3 region: CASSQGAGVSYNEQFF. In nucleotides, the CDR3 is TGCGCCAGCAGCCAAGGGGCGGGAGTGTCCTACAATGAGCAGTTCTTC.

The chain combines TRBV11-3 with TRBJ1-1; TRBD1 matches at 7 bases. Germline assignment: CDR1 SGHNT and CDR2 YENEEA. The CDR3 is 14 amino acids. V was pared by 0 bases and J by 7 bases, with 5 bases of the junction left unmatched. As DNA, the CDR3 is TGTGCCAGCAGCTTAGATCCCAGGGGGATTGAAGCTTTCTTT. It codes for CASSLDPRGIEAFF. The complete variable domain, with remaining parts taken from reference TRBV11-3 and TRBJ1-1, reads EAGVVQSPRYKIIEKKQPVAFWCNPISGHNTLYWYLQNLGQGPELLIRYENEEAVDDSQLPKDRFSAERLKGVDSTLKIQPAELGDSAVYLCASSLDPRGIEAFFGQGTRLTVV.

The genes are TRBV7-6 and TRBJ2-2; no reliable D call. V lost 4 bases, J lost 6 bases, and 6 bases lay in between. The CDR3 has 12 residues. Per the germline V gene, CDR1 is SGHVS and CDR2 is FNYEAQ. The CDR3, as DNA: TGTGCCAGCAGCTCTTGGCCCGGGGAGCTGTTTTTT. Encoded protein: CASSSWPGELFF.

Here the CDR3 reads CASRPDGQETQYF. The CDR3 DNA is TGCGCCAGCAGACCCGACGGCCAAGAGACCCAGTACTTC. The chain is built from TRBV5-1 and TRBJ2-5; D ambiguous. Germline CDR1 SGHRS, CDR2 YFSETQ. This CDR3 comprises 13 residues. Trimming cost V 5 bases and J 1 base, with 9 bases left between them.

The chain is built from TRBV30 and TRBJ2-6, with a possible D match to TRBD1 (5 bases). Looked up from germline, CDR1 is GTSNPN and CDR2 is SVGIG (reference sequence). The CDR3 runs 14 residues. Trimming removed 2 bases at V and 0 bases at J, with 5 bases between. Written as DNA, the CDR3 is TGTGCCTGGAGTCAGGGCTCTGGGGCCAACGTCCTGACTTTC. Amino acid sequence: CAWSQGSGANVLTF.

J is TRBJ2-5 and V is TRBV5-1, with 10 nucleotides matching TRBD2. This CDR3 is 15 amino acids long. The germline V gene has CDR1 SGHRS and CDR2 YFSETQ. Trimming removed 2 bases from V and 5 bases from J; junction bases left unmatched: 6. In DNA form, the CDR3 reads TGCGCCAGCAGCTTTACTAGCGGGGATGTGGAGACCCAGTACTTC. This gives the protein CASSFTSGDVETQYF.

CDR3 sequence reads: CASSYLAAPRNTEAFF. CDR3 DNA sequence: TGTGCCAGCAGTTACCTGGCAGCGCCGAGGAACACTGAAGCTTTCTTT. The chain combines TRBV6-6 with TRBJ1-1; no firm D call. Trimming pared 2 bases from V and 1 base from J, leaving 14 bases between. The CDR3 is 16 residues long. CDR1 and CDR2 (germline): MNHNY, SVGAGI (reference sequence).

The chain uses TRBV2 and TRBJ1-5, with D possibly TRBD1 on 6 matching bases. The CDR3 runs to 17 residues. CDR1 is SNHLY and CDR2 is FYNNEI in the germline V gene. Trimming took 4 bases from V and 0 from J, leaving 16 bases between them. The CDR3 is CASSGQGGGYSNQPQHF. The DNA for the CDR3 is TGTGCCAGCAGTGGTCAGGGAGGGGGTTATAGCAATCAGCCCCAGCATTTT. The full variable domain, rest sourced from reference TRBV2 and TRBJ1-5, is EPEVTQTPSHQVTQMGQEVILRCVPISNHLYFYWYRQILGQKVEFLVSFYNNEISEKSEIFDDQFSVERPDGSNFTLKIRSTKLEDSAMYFCASSGQGGGYSNQPQHFGDGTRLSIL.

The chain uses TRBV27 and TRBJ1-4; D possibly corresponds to TRBD1 (5 bases). The germline V gene encodes CDR1 MNHEY and CDR2 SMNVEV (reference sequence). The CDR3 has 15 residues. The V and J ends lost 6 bases and 0 bases respectively, with 11 bases between them. The CDR3 here is CASRPRVSTNEKLFF. CDR3 in DNA: TGTGCCAGCAGACCCAGGGTCTCAACTAATGAAAAACTGTTTTTT. The variable domain in full, with the rest retrieved from reference TRBV27 and TRBJ1-4, is EAQVTQNPRYLITVTGKKLTVTCSQNMNHEYMSWYRQDPGLGLRQIYYSMNVEVTDKGDVPEGYKVSRKEKRNFPLILESPSPNQTSLYFCASRPRVSTNEKLFFGSGTQLSVL.